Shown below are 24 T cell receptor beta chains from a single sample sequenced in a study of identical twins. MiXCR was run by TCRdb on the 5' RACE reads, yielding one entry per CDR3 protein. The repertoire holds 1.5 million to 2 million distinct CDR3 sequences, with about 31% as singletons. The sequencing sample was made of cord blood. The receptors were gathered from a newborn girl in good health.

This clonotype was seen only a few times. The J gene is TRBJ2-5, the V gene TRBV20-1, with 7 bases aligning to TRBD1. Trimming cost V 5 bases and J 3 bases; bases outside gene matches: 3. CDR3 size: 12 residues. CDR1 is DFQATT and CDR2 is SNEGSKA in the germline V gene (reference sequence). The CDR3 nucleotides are TGCAGTGCTGTTCAGGGGGAAGAGACCCAGTACTTC. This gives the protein CSAVQGEETQYF.

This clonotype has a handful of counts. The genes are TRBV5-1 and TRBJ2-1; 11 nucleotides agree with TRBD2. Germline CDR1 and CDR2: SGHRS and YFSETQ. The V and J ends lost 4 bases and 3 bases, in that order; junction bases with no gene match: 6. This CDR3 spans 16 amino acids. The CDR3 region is CASSAIGTSGYNEQFF. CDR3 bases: TGCGCCAGCAGCGCTATCGGGACTAGCGGCTACAATGAGCAGTTCTTC. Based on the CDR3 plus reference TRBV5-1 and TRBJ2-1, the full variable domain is KAGVTQTPRYLIKTRGQQVTLSCSPISGHRSVSWYQQTPGQGLQFLFEYFSETQRNKGNFPGRFSGRQFSNSRSEMNVSTLELGDSALYLCASSAIGTSGYNEQFFGPGTRLTVL.

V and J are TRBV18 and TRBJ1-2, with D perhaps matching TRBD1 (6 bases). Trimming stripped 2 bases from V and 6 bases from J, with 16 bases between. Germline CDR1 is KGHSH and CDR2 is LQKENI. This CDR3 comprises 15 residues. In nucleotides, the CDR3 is TGTGCCAGCTCACCAGGGGCCATCCCAGGGGATGGCTACACCTTC. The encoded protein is CASSPGAIPGDGYTF.

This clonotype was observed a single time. CDR3 region: CASSLKMGGSQPQHF. The CDR3, as DNA: TGTGCCAGCAGTTTAAAGATGGGGGGCTCTCAGCCCCAGCATTTT. This chain joins TRBV27 and TRBJ1-5; perhaps TRBD1 as D (6 bases). V was pared by 2 bases and J by 6 bases, with 14 bases between. Germline V gene data show CDR1 as MNHEY and CDR2 as SMNVEV (reference sequence). The CDR3 loop spans 15 amino acids.

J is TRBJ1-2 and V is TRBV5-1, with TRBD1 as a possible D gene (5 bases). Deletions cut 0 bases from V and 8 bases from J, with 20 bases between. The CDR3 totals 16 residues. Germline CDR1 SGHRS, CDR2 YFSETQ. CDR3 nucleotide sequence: TGCGCCAGCAGCTTGGAAATGGGGGTACGTTCCTCCGGCTACACCTTC. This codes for CASSLEMGVRSSGYTF.

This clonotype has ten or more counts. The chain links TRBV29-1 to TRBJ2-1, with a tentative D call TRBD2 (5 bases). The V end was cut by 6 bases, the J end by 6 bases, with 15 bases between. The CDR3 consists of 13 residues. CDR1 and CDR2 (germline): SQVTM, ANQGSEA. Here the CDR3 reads CSVASASLNEQFF. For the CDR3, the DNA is TGCAGCGTGGCCTCTGCTAGCCTCAATGAGCAGTTCTTC.

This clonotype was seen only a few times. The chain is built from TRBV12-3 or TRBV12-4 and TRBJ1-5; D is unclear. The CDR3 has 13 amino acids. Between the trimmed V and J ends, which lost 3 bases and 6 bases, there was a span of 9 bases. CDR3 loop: CASSFSGSQPQHF. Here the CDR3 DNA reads TGTGCCAGCAGTTTCAGTGGGAGTCAGCCCCAGCATTTT.

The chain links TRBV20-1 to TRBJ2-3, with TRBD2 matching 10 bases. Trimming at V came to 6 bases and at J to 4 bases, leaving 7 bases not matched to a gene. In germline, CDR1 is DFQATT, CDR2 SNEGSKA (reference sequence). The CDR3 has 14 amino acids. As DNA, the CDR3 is TGCAGTGCCAAGCGGGGGGGCTCTCCAGATACGCAGTATTTT. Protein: CSAKRGGSPDTQYF.

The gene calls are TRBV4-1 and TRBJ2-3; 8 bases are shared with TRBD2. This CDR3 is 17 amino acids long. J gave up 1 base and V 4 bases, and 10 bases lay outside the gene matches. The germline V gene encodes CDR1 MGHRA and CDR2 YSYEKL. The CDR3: CASSPPFYSGGTDTQYF. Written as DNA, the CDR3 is TGCGCCAGCAGCCCCCCCTTCTATAGCGGGGGCACAGATACGCAGTATTTT.

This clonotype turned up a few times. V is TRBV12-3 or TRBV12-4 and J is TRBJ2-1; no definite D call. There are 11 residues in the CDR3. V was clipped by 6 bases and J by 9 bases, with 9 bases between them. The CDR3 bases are TGTGCCAGCAGCTACCTCGGTGAGCAGTTCTTC. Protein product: CASSYLGEQFF.

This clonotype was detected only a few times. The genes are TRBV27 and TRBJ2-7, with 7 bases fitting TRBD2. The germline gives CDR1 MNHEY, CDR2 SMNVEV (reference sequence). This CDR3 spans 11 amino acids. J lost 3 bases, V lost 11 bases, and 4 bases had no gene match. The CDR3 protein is CAGPSGYEQYF. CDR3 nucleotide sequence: TGTGCCGGCCCTAGCGGCTACGAGCAGTACTTC.

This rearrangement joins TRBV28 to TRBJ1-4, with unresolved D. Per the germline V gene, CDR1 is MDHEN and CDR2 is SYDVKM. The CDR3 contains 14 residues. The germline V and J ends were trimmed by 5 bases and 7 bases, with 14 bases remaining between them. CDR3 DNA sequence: TGTGCCAGCAGTCATTTGAAGGGCAGTGAAAAACTGTTTTTT. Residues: CASSHLKGSEKLFF.

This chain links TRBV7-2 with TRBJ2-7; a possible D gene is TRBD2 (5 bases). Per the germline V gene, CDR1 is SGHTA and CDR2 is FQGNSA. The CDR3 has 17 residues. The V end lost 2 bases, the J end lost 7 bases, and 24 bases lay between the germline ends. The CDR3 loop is CASSLRKNLERYNEQYF. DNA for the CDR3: TGTGCCAGCAGCTTAAGGAAAAATTTGGAGCGGTACAATGAGCAGTACTTC.

The CDR3 DNA sequence: TGTGCCTGGAGTGTACAATCCGGGACCTATGGCTACACCTTC. It yields the protein CAWSVQSGTYGYTF. The gene calls are TRBV30 and TRBJ1-2; TRBD1 is a possible D gene (5 bases). Germline-derived CDR1 and CDR2 are GTSNPN and SVGIG (reference sequence). CDR3 size: 14 residues. Trimming removed 0 bases at V and 4 bases at J, with 12 bases between.

The CDR3 DNA reads as TGCAGTGCTAGAGGTATGGGGGACAGGGCCTACGAGCAGTACTTC. Protein sequence: CSARGMGDRAYEQYF. The rearrangement joins TRBV20-1 to TRBJ2-5, with TRBD1 identical over 9 bases. The J call may be incorrect, as the DNA end agrees better with TRBJ2-7. This CDR3 contains 15 residues. In germline, CDR1 is DFQATT, CDR2 SNEGSKA (reference sequence).

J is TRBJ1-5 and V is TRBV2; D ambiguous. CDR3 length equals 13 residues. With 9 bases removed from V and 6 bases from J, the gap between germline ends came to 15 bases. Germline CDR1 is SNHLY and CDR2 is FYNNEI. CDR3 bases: TGTGCCAGAAACACGGGAAGAGGTCAGCCCCAGCATTTT. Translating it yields CARNTGRGQPQHF.

The CDR3 region has the DNA TGCAGCGTTGGCGCTCGGGGCAGGGGGCTGAACACTGAAGCTTTCTTT. Translation: CSVGARGRGLNTEAFF. The rearrangement links TRBV29-1 to TRBJ1-1, with 8 bases matching TRBD1. The CDR3 has 16 amino acids. Germline trimming cut 4 bases from V and 0 bases from J; bases unmatched to any gene: 10. Germline values: CDR1 SQVTM, CDR2 ANQGSEA.

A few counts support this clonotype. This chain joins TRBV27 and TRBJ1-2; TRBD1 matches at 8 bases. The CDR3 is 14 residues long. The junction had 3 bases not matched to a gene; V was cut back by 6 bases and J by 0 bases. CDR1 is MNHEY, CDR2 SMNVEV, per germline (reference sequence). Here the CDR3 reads CASRKTGANYGYTF. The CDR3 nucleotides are TGTGCCAGCAGGAAGACAGGGGCTAACTATGGCTACACCTTC.

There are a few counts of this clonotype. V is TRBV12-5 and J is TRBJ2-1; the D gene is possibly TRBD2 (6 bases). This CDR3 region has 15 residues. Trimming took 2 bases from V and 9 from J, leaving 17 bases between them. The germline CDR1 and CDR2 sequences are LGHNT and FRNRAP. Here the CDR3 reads CASGLLEGPRGEQFF. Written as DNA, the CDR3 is TGTGCTAGTGGTTTGTTGGAGGGGCCACGGGGTGAGCAGTTCTTC.

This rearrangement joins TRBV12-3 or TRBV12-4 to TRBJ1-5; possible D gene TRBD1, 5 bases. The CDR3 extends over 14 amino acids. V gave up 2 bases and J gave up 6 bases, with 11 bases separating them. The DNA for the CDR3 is TGTGCCAGCAGTTTATTCCAGGGTAGTCAGCCCCAGCATTTT. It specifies CASSLFQGSQPQHF.

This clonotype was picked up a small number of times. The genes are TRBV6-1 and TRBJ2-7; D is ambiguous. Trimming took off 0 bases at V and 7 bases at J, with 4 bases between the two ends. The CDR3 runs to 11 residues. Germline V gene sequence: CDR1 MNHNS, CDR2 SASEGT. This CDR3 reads CASSEATEQYF. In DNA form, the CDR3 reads TGTGCCAGCAGTGAAGCGACAGAGCAGTACTTC.

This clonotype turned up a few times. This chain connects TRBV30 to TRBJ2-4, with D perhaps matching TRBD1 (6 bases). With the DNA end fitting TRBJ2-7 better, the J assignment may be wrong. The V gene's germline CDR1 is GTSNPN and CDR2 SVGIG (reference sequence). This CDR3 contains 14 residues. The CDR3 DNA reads TGTGCCTGGAGTGACCTACAGGGCGTCCACGAGCAGTACTTC. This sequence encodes CAWSDLQGVHEQYF.

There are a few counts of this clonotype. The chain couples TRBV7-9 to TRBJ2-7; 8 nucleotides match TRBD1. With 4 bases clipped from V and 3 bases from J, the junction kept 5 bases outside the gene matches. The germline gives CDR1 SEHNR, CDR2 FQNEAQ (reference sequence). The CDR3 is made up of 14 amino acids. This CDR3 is CASSSPGTGYEQYF. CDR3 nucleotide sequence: TGTGCCAGCAGCTCCCCCGGGACAGGCTACGAGCAGTACTTC.

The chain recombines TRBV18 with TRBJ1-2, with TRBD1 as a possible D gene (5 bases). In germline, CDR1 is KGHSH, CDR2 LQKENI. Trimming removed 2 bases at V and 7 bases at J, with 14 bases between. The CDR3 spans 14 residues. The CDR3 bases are TGTGCCAGCTCACCAATTCCCAGGGAAAGTGGCTACACCTTC. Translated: CASSPIPRESGYTF.